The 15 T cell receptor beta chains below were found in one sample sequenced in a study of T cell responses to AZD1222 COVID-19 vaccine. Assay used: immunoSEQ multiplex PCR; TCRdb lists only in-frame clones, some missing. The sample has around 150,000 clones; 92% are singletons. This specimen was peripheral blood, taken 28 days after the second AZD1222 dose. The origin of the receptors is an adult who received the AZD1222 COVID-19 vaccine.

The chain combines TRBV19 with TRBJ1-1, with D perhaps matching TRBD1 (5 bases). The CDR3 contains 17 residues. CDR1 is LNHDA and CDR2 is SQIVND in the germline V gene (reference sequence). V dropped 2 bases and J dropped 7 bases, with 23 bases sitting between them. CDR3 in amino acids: CASSINSGTAVLIEAFF. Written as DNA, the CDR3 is TGTGCCAGTAGTATAAATTCCGGGACGGCCGTCTTAATTGAAGCTTTCTTT.

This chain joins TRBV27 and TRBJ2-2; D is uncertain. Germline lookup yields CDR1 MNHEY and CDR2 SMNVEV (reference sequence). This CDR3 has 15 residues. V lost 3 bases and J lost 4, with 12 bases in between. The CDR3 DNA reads TGTGCCAGCAGTTTTAGATCCCGGCCCACCGGGGAGCTGTTTTTT. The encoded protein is CASSFRSRPTGELFF.

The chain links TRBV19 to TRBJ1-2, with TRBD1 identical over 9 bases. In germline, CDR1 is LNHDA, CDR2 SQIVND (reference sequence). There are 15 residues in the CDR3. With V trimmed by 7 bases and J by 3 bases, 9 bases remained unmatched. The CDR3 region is CASTPGQGSDYGYTF. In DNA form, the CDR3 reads TGTGCCAGTACCCCGGGACAGGGTAGCGACTATGGCTACACCTTC.

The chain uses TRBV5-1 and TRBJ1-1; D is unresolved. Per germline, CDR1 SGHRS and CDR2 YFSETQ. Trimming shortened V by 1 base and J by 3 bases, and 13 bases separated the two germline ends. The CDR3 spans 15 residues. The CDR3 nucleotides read TGCGCCAGCAGCTTGCCTCCTCCGGATCACACTGAAGCTTTCTTT. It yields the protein CASSLPPPDHTEAFF.

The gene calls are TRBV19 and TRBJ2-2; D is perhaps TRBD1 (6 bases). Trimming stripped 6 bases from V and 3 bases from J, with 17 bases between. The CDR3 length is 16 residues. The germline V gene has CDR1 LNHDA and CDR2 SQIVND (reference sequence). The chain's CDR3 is CASSTAGTLYTGELFF. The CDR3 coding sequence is TGTGCCAGTAGCACTGCCGGGACACTATACACCGGGGAGCTGTTTTTT.

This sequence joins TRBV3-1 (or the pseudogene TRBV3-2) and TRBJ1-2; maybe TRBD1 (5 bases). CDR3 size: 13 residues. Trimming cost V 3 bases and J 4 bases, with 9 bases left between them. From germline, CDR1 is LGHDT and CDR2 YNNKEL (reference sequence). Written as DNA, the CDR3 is TGTGCCAGCAGCCAGCAGGGTATCTATGGCTACACCTTC. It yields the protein CASSQQGIYGYTF.

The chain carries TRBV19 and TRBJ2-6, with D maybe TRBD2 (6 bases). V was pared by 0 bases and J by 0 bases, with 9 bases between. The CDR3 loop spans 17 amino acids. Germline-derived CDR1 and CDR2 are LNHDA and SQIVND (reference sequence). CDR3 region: CASSIDGGSSGANVLTF. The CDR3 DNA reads TGTGCCAGTAGTATAGACGGGGGTTCCTCTGGGGCCAACGTCCTGACTTTC.

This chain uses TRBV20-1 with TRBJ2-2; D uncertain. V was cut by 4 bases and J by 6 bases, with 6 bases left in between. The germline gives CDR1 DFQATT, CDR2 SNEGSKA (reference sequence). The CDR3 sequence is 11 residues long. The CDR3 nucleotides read TGCAGTGCTATAAGCGCCGGGGAGCTGTTTTTT. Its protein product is CSAISAGELFF.

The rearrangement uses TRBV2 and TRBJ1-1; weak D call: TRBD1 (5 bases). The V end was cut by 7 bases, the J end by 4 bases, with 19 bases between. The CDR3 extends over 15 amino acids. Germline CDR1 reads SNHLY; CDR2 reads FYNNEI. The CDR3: CASTSAAGKGTEAFF. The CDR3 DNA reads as TGTGCCAGCACCTCAGCGGCAGGGAAGGGCACTGAAGCTTTCTTT. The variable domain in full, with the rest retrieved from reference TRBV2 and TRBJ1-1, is EPEVTQTPSHQVTQMGQEVILRCVPISNHLYFYWYRQILGQKVEFLVSFYNNEISEKSEIFDDQFSVERPDGSNFTLKIRSTKLEDSAMYFCASTSAAGKGTEAFFGQGTRLTVV.

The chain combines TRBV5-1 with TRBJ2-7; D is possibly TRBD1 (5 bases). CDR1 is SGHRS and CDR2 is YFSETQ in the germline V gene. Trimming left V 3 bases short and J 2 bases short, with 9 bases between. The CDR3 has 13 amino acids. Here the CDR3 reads CASSSTGPYEQYF. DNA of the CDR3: TGCGCCAGCAGCTCCACAGGACCCTACGAGCAGTACTTC.

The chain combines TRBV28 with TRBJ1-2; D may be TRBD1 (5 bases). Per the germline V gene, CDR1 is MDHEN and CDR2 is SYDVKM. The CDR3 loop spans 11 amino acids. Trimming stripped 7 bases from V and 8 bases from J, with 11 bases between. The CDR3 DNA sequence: TGTGCCAGCACCCCGGGGGTAGGCTACACCTTC. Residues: CASTPGVGYTF.

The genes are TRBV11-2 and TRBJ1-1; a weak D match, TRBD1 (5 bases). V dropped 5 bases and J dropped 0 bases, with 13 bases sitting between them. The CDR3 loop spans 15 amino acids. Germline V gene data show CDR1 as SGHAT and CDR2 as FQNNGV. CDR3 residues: CASSQGRSLNTEAFF. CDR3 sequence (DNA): TGTGCCAGCAGCCAGGGACGGTCCTTGAACACTGAAGCTTTCTTT.

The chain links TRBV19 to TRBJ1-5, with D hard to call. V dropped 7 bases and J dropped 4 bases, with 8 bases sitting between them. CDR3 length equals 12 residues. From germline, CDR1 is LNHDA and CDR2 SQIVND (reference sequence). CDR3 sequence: CASTAGNQPQHF. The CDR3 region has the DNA TGTGCCAGTACTGCAGGTAATCAGCCCCAGCATTTT.

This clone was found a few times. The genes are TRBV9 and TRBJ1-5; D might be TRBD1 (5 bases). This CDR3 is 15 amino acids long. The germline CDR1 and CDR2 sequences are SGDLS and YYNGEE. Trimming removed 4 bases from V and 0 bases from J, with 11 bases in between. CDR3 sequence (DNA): TGTGCCAGCAGCTGGGGGGTGAATAGCAATCAGCCCCAGCATTTT. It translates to CASSWGVNSNQPQHF.

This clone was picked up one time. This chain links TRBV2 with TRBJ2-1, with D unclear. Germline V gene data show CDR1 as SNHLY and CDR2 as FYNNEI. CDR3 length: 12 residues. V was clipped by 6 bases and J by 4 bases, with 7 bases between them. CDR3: CASSYGYNEQFF. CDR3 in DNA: TGTGCCAGCAGCTACGGGTACAATGAGCAGTTCTTC.